This T cell receptor (beta chain) was documented in a study of T cells in Graves' hyperthyroidism and ophthalmopathy. Whole-study findings and limits: Ophthalmopathy stood apart from stable hyperthyroidism in a 13 V-J model. Model predictions of ophthalmopathy came a median roughly 6.7 months before onset.

RNA transcripts yielded amplified TCR beta CDR3 regions. HTBI primers were the set used in a first-round RT-PCR of the TCR CDR3. TCRdb reprocessed the multiplex PCR reads with MiXCR, giving one entry per CDR3 protein. The table lists about 270,000 distinct CDR3 sequences, around 22% of them singletons. This clonotype was detected once. Its antigen is undetermined. V lost 2 bases, J lost 0 bases, and 7 bases lay in between. The germline CDR1 and CDR2 sequences are SGHRS and YFSETQ. The CDR3 spans 14 residues. This clonotype originated in a man aged 25 to 40 with Graves' ophthalmopathy. The sample comprised blood. The rearrangement links TRBV5-1 to TRBJ2-3; no clear D. The CDR3 loop reads CASSFGTSTDTQYF. In DNA form, the CDR3 reads TGCGCCAGCAGCTTCGGAACTAGCACAGATACGCAGTATTTT.